This T cell receptor (beta chain) was sequenced for a study of identifying expanded T cells in peripheral blood. V was pared by 1 base and J by 3 bases, with 16 bases between. Germline V CDR1 and CDR2: SGHNT, YENEEA. CDR3 length equals 16 residues. Only in-frame clones appear in the TCRdb table, and some are missing; sequencing was by immunoSEQ multiplex PCR. The top ten clones hold 4.5% to 7% of a sample with some 90,000 clones, approximately 86% of them seen once. What was sequenced was blood. This clonotype was sampled from a person aged 18-70 years in good health. The gene calls are TRBV11-3 and TRBJ2-7, with D maybe TRBD2 (6 bases). The CDR3 loop reads CASSLGRADAHYEQYF. In nucleotides, the CDR3 is TGTGCCAGCAGCTTAGGGAGGGCAGACGCCCACTACGAGCAGTACTTC.